This T cell receptor (beta chain) originates from a study of metastatic and nonmetastatic thyroid tumors (dated by TCRdb to the early 2020s). At the level of the whole study: The researchers compared repertoires between peripheral blood samples and tumor or nodule tissue samples from patients with malignant or benign thyroid disease.

None of the patients had been given any treatment before thyroid surgery. The study retrospectively analysed patient clinical samples collected from the early 2010s to the late 2010s using T-cell receptor beta sequencing. V lost 0 bases and J lost 8 bases, and the count of bases not matched to a germline gene is 4. According to the germline V gene, CDR1 reads MNHEY and CDR2 reads SVGAGI. The CDR3, cysteine through phenylalanine, is 14 amino acids long. The DNA shown is the 42-base CDR3, in frame from base 1. Many counts were recorded for this clone. Its specific antigen is unknown. No base-level quality is on record; no much larger clone is a single base apart. Library creation used PCR. Sequenced on an Illumina HiSeq 4000. High-throughput sequencing was used to profile the TCR beta-chain CDR3 region of each patient. Processing in the source paper ran as follows. Drawing on CDR3 differences between clinicopathological groups, the researchers built a classifier meant to tell apart patients with distant-metastatic papillary thyroid cancer. The Shannon index was used to assess repertoire diversity, and the Morisita-Horn index was used to assess tumor-blood repertoire similarity. TCRdb applied fastp at Q25 and MiXCR to the public reads, then kept only in-frame beta chains. The V and J calls here are based on TCRdb, not the publication. Within this sample are over 30,000 clones, with approximately 20% of them counted one time only. Around 13% of the sample is taken by the ten largest.

The study at large found these results: In both blood and tumor samples, malignant tumors were reported to have significantly higher TCR beta diversity than benign nodules.

Sequenced: tumor tissue. This clonotype originated in a female donor with papillary thyroid cancer or a benign thyroid nodule (not recorded which). Some clones in this sample may be carry-over from other donors' samples. The rearranged segments are TRBV6-5 and TRBJ2-1, and 7 junctional nucleotides match TRBD2. The nucleotides read TGTGCCAGCAGTTACTCGGGGGGGGGAGATGAGCAGTTCTTC. Protein translation: CASSYSGGGDEQFF.